Below, 22 T cell receptor beta chains from the same sample are listed, as sequenced in a study of Tregs in tolerant kidney transplant recipients. Recipients received nonmyeloablative bone marrow transplants from related graft donors, with transient mixed chimerism. TCRdb's table, derived via immunoSEQ multiplex PCR, lists solely in-frame clones and lacks some. This sample carries tens of thousands of clones, with 1.8% going to the ten biggest clones. Sequencing was performed on CD4+ T cells from blood (PBMCs), taken 24 months after the transplant. Receptors originate from a human patient who received a combined kidney and bone marrow transplant. The T cells may partly be graft donor cells.

On this clone itself: The CDR3 is cut off 3 residues early in the read; its end comes from the germline J gene. The gene calls are TRBV20-1 and TRBJ1-6; 7 bases fit TRBD1. This CDR3 contains 17 residues. Trimming cost V 6 bases and J 0 bases; bases outside gene matches: 11. Per the germline V gene, CDR1 is DFQATT and CDR2 is SNEGSKA (reference sequence). The CDR3 region is CSARRQGSSSYNSPLHF. The DNA read from the CDR3 is TGCAGTGCGCGCCGACAGGGATCCAGCTCCTATAATTCACCC.

This clone registers medium-sized by frequency. The read stops 3 residues short of the end of the CDR3; the missing end is completed from the germline J gene. The chain is built from TRBV20-1 and TRBJ1-1; D gene uncertain. This CDR3 is built from 15 residues. Germline loops: CDR1 DFQATT, CDR2 SNEGSKA (reference sequence). Between the trimmed V and J ends, which lost 0 bases and 1 base, there was a span of 12 bases. CDR3 sequence: CSARDPRVGNTEAFF. Incomplete CDR3 DNA: TGCAGTGCTAGAGATCCGAGGGTCGGGAACACTGAA.

With regard to this clone: From the germline J gene comes the end of the CDR3, since the read stops 3 residues before it. The rearrangement uses TRBV14 and TRBJ1-2; 7 bases are shared with TRBD1. The CDR3 consists of 14 residues. Germline values: CDR1 SGHDN, CDR2 FVKESK. V shed 3 bases and J 4 bases; nucleotides not matched to a gene: 5. Partial CDR3 DNA: TGTGCCAGCAGCCACCGGGACAGCCTCTATGGC. It specifies CASSHRDSLYG. The full CDR3 sequence reads CASSHRDSLYGYTF.

In regard to this clone: The CDR3 extends 3 residues past the end of the read, so its final part is completed from the germline J gene. The genes are TRBV29-1 and TRBJ1-1; 11 nucleotides agree with TRBD1. CDR3 size: 12 residues. J gave up 5 bases and V 8 bases, and 4 bases lay outside the gene matches. Germline V gene data show CDR1 as SQVTM and CDR2 as ANQGSEA. The sequenced part of the CDR3 DNA is TGCAGCATGGGACAGGGGGGAACTGAA. Protein sequence: CSMGQGGTE. The whole CDR3 sequence is CSMGQGGTEAFF.

About this clone itself: The read ends 3 residues shy of where the CDR3 ends; the end is completed using the germline J gene. The chain combines TRBV30 with TRBJ2-7; tentative D call: TRBD1 (6 bases). CDR3 length: 11 residues. The germline CDR1 and CDR2 sequences are GTSNPN and SVGIG (reference sequence). V was shortened by 4 bases and J by 5 bases, with 9 bases between the two germline ends. CDR3 bases read: TGTGCCTGGACGGGACACCACGAG. Encoded protein: CAWTGHHE. The whole CDR3 sequence reads CAWTGHHEQYF. Variable domain in full (rest from reference TRBV30 and TRBJ2-7): SQTIHQWPATLVQPVGSPLSLECTVEGTSNPNLYWYRQAAGRGLQLLFYSVGIGQISSEVPQNLSASRPQDRQFILSSKKLLLSDSGFYLCAWTGHHEQYFGPGTRLTVT.

Regarding this clone: The read is 3 residues too short to cover the CDR3 end, so that end is filled in from the germline J gene. The genes are TRBV27 and TRBJ1-3, with 7 nucleotides matching TRBD1. This CDR3 contains 17 residues. V was pared by 0 bases and J by 2 bases, with 7 bases of the junction left unmatched. Germline V gene sequence: CDR1 MNHEY, CDR2 SMNVEV (reference sequence). Incomplete CDR3 DNA: TGTGCCAGCAGTTTATCGGGGACAGTTCTGGCTGGAAACACC. It is translated as CASSLSGTVLAGNT. The complete CDR3 protein is CASSLSGTVLAGNTIYF.

Regarding this clone: The read ends 3 residues early relative to the CDR3; the germline J gene fills the gap. This chain links TRBV19 with TRBJ2-1; 14 positions match TRBD2. CDR1 is LNHDA, CDR2 SQIVND, per germline (reference sequence). The CDR3 is 15 amino acids. Germline trimming cut 4 bases from V and 6 bases from J; bases unmatched to any gene: 2. CDR3 DNA, as far as it was read: TGTGCCAGTAGTACCGGACTAGCGGGAGGCAATGAG. It encodes CASSTGLAGGNE. The entire CDR3 protein reads CASSTGLAGGNEQFF.

Worth noting for this clone: The DNA ends 3 residues before the CDR3 does, and the rest of the CDR3 is filled in from the germline J gene. The V and J genes are TRBV4-1 and TRBJ2-7; TRBD2 matches 7 bases. Germline trimming cut 0 bases from V and 2 bases from J; bases unmatched to any gene: 7. CDR1 is MGHRA, CDR2 YSYEKL, per germline. CDR3 length equals 16 residues. The CDR3 sequence: CASSQEGGTTPYEQYF. CDR3 DNA (partial): TGCGCCAGCAGCCAAGAAGGAGGGACTACACCCTACGAG.

A word on this clone: The CDR3 end falls 3 residues outside the read, so it is completed with the germline J gene. The chain recombines TRBV6-1 with TRBJ1-1, with TRBD1 matching over 7 bases. V lost 4 bases to trimming and J lost 1 base; unmatched junction nucleotides: 6. The CDR3 runs to 15 residues. Germline V gives CDR1 MNHNS, CDR2 SASEGT. The part of the CDR3 DNA that was read is TGTGCCAGCAGTGCGCCAGGGGGTCGGAACACTGAA. This gives the protein CASSAPGGRNTE. The whole CDR3 region reads CASSAPGGRNTEAFF.

This clone ranks as medium-sized in terms of frequency. Read sequence stops 3 residues before the CDR3 end, and the germline J gene provides the missing end. The chain combines TRBV5-4 with TRBJ2-6; 8 nucleotides align to TRBD2. V lost 2 bases, J lost 2 bases, and 3 bases stayed unmatched. Germline CDR1 reads SGHNT; CDR2 reads YYREEE (reference sequence). This CDR3 region has 16 residues. The CDR3 reads CASSFEAGAGANVLTF. The CDR3 DNA, read in part, is TGTGCCAGCAGCTTCGAAGCGGGAGCTGGGGCCAACGTC.

A remark on this clone: The read gets to within 3 residues of the CDR3 end, and the germline J gene fills in the rest. The chain carries TRBV20-1 and TRBJ2-7, with D possibly being TRBD2 (5 bases). V lost 0 bases to trimming and J lost 5 bases, with 17 bases between them. The CDR3 sequence is 15 residues long. The germline gives CDR1 DFQATT, CDR2 SNEGSKA (reference sequence). CDR3 residues: CSARDLGPPRDEQYF. The CDR3 DNA, read in part, is TGCAGTGCTAGAGATCTTGGGCCTCCGAGGGACGAG.

About this clone itself: The read ends 3 residues shy of where the CDR3 ends; the end is completed using the germline J gene. The rearrangement links TRBV6-2 or TRBV6-3 to TRBJ1-1; 10 positions agree with TRBD1. The CDR3 is made up of 15 amino acids. The J segment lost 3 bases and the V segment lost 7 bases, leaving 8 bases of the junction unmatched. Germline lookup yields CDR1 MNHEY and CDR2 SVGEGT. CDR3 in amino acids: CASTDPGTGDTEAFF. The CDR3 bases that were read are TGTGCCAGCACCGACCCGGGGACAGGGGACACTGAA.

This clone shows up as medium-sized by frequency. With the read ending 3 residues before the CDR3 end, the germline J gene is used to fill in that end. The J gene is TRBJ1-3, the V gene TRBV19; 8 bases are a match to TRBD1. This CDR3 is built from 15 residues. In germline, CDR1 is LNHDA, CDR2 SQIVND (reference sequence). Losses at the gene ends were 4 bases for V and 4 bases for J; bases not matched to a gene: 6. The chain's CDR3 is CASSTRTGQGNTIYF. The sequenced CDR3 bases are TGTGCCAGTAGTACCCGGACAGGGCAAGGAAACACC.

Turning to this clone: The missing CDR3 end, 3 residues past where the read stops, is filled in from the germline J gene. This sequence joins TRBV5-4 and TRBJ1-6; maybe TRBD1 (5 bases). The V gene's germline CDR1 is SGHNT and CDR2 YYREEE (reference sequence). V lost 0 bases to trimming and J lost 6 bases, with 13 bases between them. The CDR3 length is 16 residues. This CDR3 is CASSLARGLGNSPLHF. CDR3 DNA (partial): TGTGCCAGCAGCTTGGCACGGGGGTTAGGTAATTCACCC.

A remark on this clone: The read ends 3 residues shy of where the CDR3 ends; the end is completed using the germline J gene. The V and J genes are TRBV11-3 and TRBJ2-2; 8 nucleotides agree with TRBD1. Per the germline V gene, CDR1 is SGHNT and CDR2 is YENEEA. V lost 0 bases to trimming and J lost 7 bases; unmatched junction nucleotides: 1. The CDR3 sequence is 14 residues long. The CDR3 region is CASSLDRGLGELFF. The part of the CDR3 DNA that was read is TGTGCCAGCAGCTTAGACAGGGGGCTCGGGGAG.

As regards this clone: The missing CDR3 end, 3 residues past where the read stops, is filled in from the germline J gene. The genes are TRBV6-1 and TRBJ2-7; TRBD2 might be the D (5 bases). Trimming removed 2 bases at V and 6 bases at J, with 14 bases between. CDR1 and CDR2 (germline): MNHNS, SASEGT. This CDR3 is 14 amino acids long. The CDR3 protein is CASSEPGLRSEQYF. CDR3 bases read: TGTGCCAGCAGTGAACCGGGGTTGAGGAGCGAG.

CDR3 DNA, as far as it was read: TGTGCCAGCAGCTTCGGAGGGCCCCAAGAGACC. Translated, it gives CASSFGGPQET. The complete CDR3 protein is CASSFGGPQETQYF. This chain links TRBV5-7 with TRBJ2-5; perhaps TRBD2 as D (6 bases). The CDR3 end lies 3 residues beyond the end of the read and is filled in from the germline J gene. TRBV5-7 is identified as an open reading frame with a role that is uncertain. This CDR3 contains 14 residues. Trimming stripped 2 bases from V and 1 base from J, with 9 bases between.

As to this clone: The DNA ends 3 residues before the CDR3 does, and the rest of the CDR3 is filled in from the germline J gene. The chain carries TRBV2 and TRBJ2-3; D possibly corresponds to TRBD2 (6 bases). The CDR3 contains 12 residues. Germline CDR1 reads SNHLY; CDR2 reads FYNNEI. The V and J ends lost 9 bases and 3 bases respectively, with 10 bases between them. CDR3 DNA, as far as it was read: TGTGCCAGGGAGGGTCAAACAGATACG. Translating it yields CAREGQTDT. The full CDR3 protein reads CAREGQTDTQYF.

In the case of this clone: Coverage ceases 3 residues before the CDR3 finishes, and the germline J gene fills in the end. The chain links TRBV5-1 to TRBJ2-3; 7 nucleotides agree with TRBD1. Trimming at V came to 6 bases and at J to 3 bases, leaving 10 bases not matched to a gene. The CDR3 length is 15 residues. The germline V gene has CDR1 SGHRS and CDR2 YFSETQ. The CDR3 bases that were read are TGCGCCAGCACCCTACAGGGGATGGAGACAGATACG. Translation: CASTLQGMETDT. The full CDR3 is CASTLQGMETDTQYF.

Details on this clone: The read ends 3 residues before the CDR3 terminus; that terminus is restored from the germline J gene. The J gene is TRBJ2-7, the V gene TRBV2, with D perhaps matching TRBD2 (5 bases). Per germline, CDR1 SNHLY and CDR2 FYNNEI. The CDR3 covers 13 residues. The ends were cut back, 8 bases at V and 4 bases at J, with 15 bases in the middle. The sequenced part of the CDR3 DNA is TGTGCCAGCCAACTAGTGCGGGCTTACGAG. This sequence encodes CASQLVRAYE. From start to end, the CDR3 is CASQLVRAYEQYF.

The CDR3: CASSRQSTDTQYF. The CDR3 DNA, read in part, is TGTGCCAGCTCACGACAGTCCACAGATACG. The chain recombines TRBV18 with TRBJ2-3; D is perhaps TRBD1 (5 bases). Read sequence stops 3 residues before the CDR3 end, and the germline J gene provides the missing end. Germline V lookup: CDR1 KGHSH, CDR2 LQKENI. The CDR3 extends over 13 amino acids. Trimming left V 4 bases short and J 2 bases short, with 7 bases between.

On this clone itself: The read comes to an end 3 residues before the CDR3 does, leaving the germline J gene to fill in the end. This chain joins TRBV7-9 and TRBJ1-3; tentative D call: TRBD1 (5 bases). Germline lookup yields CDR1 SEHNR and CDR2 FQNEAQ (reference sequence). The CDR3 has 15 amino acids. Trimming shortened V by 1 base and J by 0 bases, and 7 bases separated the two germline ends. The CDR3 loop is CASSLGQSSGNTIYF. The DNA read from the CDR3 is TGTGCCAGCAGCTTAGGACAGAGCTCTGGAAACACC.